What follows is one T cell receptor beta chain and its context. Its antigen is unidentified. Tens of thousands of genome equivalents of blood DNA were amplified for TRB. The CDR3 spans 16 residues. Germline-derived CDR1 and CDR2 are MNHEY and SMNVEV (reference sequence). Multiplex touch-down PCR amplified TRB using TRB-A and TRB-B pools in one tube. After re-calling the multiplex PCR reads, TCRdb lists one entry per CDR3 protein, DNA absent. This sample's table reports roughly 7,500 distinct CDR3 sequences. This sample is part of a study of T cell clusters in autoimmune cytopenias. The study, taken as a whole, reports: Exclusive TRB clusters were 2.5 to 3.5-fold more numerous in healthy donors than in active autoimmune hepatitis.

This same sample was also part of a study on T cell repertoires in aging, cancer and after chemotherapy. As reported in that work: Healthy donors lost TCR diversity with age mainly through richness, cancer patients through richness and evenness. The repertoire data cannot show anything about immunological memory following chemotherapy. Thymic emigration or peripheral T cell expansion may be impaired by lymphoid organ infiltration in hematological cancer.

The sequenced material came from peripheral blood. The sequence was collected from a human donor with an autoimmune cytopenia or autoimmune hepatitis (not recorded which). The rearrangement uses TRBV27 and TRBJ2-1; as DNA is missing, the TRBD2 call by TCRdb cannot be tested. The CDR3 spells CASKVAGDMTYNEQFF.